This T cell receptor (beta chain) derives from a study of OX40 agonist ivuxolimab in advanced cancers. Background on the study: Every 2 weeks, patients received ivuxolimab intravenously, dosed at 0.01 to 10 mg/kg. General study findings and limits: Antigen specificity was not determined for the expanded peripheral T cells. At 0.1 to 3.0 mg/kg, CD4+ and CD8+ blood T cells expanded clonally by week 6. Among the nonresponders, some also had low normalized T-cell clonal expansion.

The CDR3 totals 14 residues. Trimming cost V 6 bases and J 3 bases, with 14 bases left between them. The V gene's germline CDR1 is ENHRY and CDR2 SYGVKD. Comment on this clone: Antigen: not known.

The table came from immunoSEQ multiplex PCR; TCRdb's copy has only in-frame clones and leaves some out. The sample carries 65,000 to 90,000 clones, approximately 90% recorded once. The material sequenced was CD4+ or CD8+ T cells sorted from blood, taken in a trial of the OX40 agonist ivuxolimab. The gene calls are TRBV10-3 and TRBJ1-1, with D possibly matching TRBD1 (6 bases). The clonotype was recovered from an adult with an advanced solid tumor such as melanoma, head and neck, liver or kidney cancer. CDR3 residues: CAIRYRDVDTEAFF. For the CDR3, the DNA is TGTGCCATCAGGTACAGGGACGTGGACACTGAAGCTTTCTTT.